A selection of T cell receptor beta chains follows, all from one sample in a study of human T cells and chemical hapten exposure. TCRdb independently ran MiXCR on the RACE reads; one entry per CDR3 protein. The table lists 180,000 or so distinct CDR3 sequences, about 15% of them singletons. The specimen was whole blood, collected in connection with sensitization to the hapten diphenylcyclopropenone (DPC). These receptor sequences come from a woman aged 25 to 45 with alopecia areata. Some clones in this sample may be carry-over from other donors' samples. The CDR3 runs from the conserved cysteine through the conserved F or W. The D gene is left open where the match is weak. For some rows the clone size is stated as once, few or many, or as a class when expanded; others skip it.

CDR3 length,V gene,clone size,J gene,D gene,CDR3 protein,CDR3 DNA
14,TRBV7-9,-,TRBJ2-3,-,CASSFDSSTDTQYF,TGTGCCAGCAGCTTCGACAGCAGCACAGATACGCAGTATTTT
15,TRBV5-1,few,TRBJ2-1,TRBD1,CASSTRQGGDNEQFF,TGCGCCAGCTCTACTCGACAGGGCGGAGACAATGAGCAGTTCTTC
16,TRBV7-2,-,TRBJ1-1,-,CASSFPRVKTDTEAFF,TGTGCCAGCAGCTTCCCCAGGGTGAAGACGGACACTGAAGCTTTCTTT
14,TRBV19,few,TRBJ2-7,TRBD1,CASSSFDRGRVQYF,TGTGCCAGTAGTTCCTTCGACAGGGGGCGCGTGCAGTACTTC
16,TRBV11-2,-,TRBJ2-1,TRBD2,CASSLMAGAPYNEQFF,TGTGCCAGCAGCTTAATGGCGGGAGCACCCTACAATGAGCAGTTCTTC
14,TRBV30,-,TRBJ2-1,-,CAWSVLSLDNEQFF,TGTGCCTGGAGTGTTCTATCCTTGGACAATGAGCAGTTCTTC
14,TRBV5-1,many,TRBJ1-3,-,CASSLETNANTIYF,TGCGCCAGCTCTCTGGAAACCAACGCTAACACCATATATTTT
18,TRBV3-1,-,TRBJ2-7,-,CASSQVRDTRTETYEQYF,TGTGCCAGCAGCCAAGTAAGAGACACACGGACGGAGACCTACGAGCAGTACTTC
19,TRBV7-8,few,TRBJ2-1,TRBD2,CASSLRTTSGRALGNEQFF,TGTGCCAGCAGCCTTCGGACAACTAGCGGGAGGGCCTTGGGGAATGAGCAGTTCTTC
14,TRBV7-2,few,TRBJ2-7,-,CASSSPSTGRAQYF,TGTGCCAGCAGCTCCCCTAGTACGGGAAGGGCGCAGTACTTC
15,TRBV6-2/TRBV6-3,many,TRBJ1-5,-,CASSYGVDSNQPQHF,TGTGCCAGCAGTTACGGGGTGGATAGCAATCAGCCCCAGCATTTT
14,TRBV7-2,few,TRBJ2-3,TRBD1,CASSRDRAADTQYF,TGTGCCAGCAGCCGGGACAGGGCCGCAGATACGCAGTATTTT
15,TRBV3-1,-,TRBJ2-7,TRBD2,CASSQDASGVREQYF,TGTGCCAGCAGCCAAGACGCTAGCGGGGTTCGCGAGCAGTACTTC
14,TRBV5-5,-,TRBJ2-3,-,CASSVAPGTDTQYF,TGTGCCAGCAGCGTCGCTCCAGGCACAGATACGCAGTATTTT
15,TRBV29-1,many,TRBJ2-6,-,CSVADSSSGANVLTF,TGCAGCGTTGCCGACAGCTCCTCTGGGGCCAACGTCCTGACTTTC
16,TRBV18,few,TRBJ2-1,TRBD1,CASSPKTGQGNNEQFF,TGTGCCAGCTCACCTAAGACCGGACAGGGGAACAATGAGCAGTTCTTC
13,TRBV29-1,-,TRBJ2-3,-,CSGGDGAMNTQYF,TGCAGCGGGGGGGACGGAGCTATGAATACGCAGTATTTT
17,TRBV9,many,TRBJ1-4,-,CASSAPPQGLGNEKLFF,TGTGCCAGCAGCGCCCCCCCCCAGGGGCTCGGTAATGAAAAACTGTTTTTT